Shown below are 22 T cell receptor beta chains from a single sample sequenced in a study of neurological immune-mediated disorders. TCRdb itself ran the 5' RACE reads through MiXCR, one entry per CDR3 protein. This table holds approximately 46,000 distinct CDR3 sequences, 10% found once. What was sequenced was PBMCs. These receptors were taken from a man aged 65 to 85 with HTLV-1-associated myelopathy (HAM/TSP).

This clonotype occurred many times. Relative to the germline gene, one junction end is altered; a read error may explain this. The chain carries TRBV5-6 and TRBJ2-7, with D perhaps being TRBD1 or TRBD2 (6 bases each). Germline V lookup: CDR1 SGHDT, CDR2 YYEEEE. The CDR3 is made up of 11 amino acids. The CDR3: CASSLYREEDF. The CDR3 DNA reads as TGTGCCAGCAGCTTATACAGGGAGGAGGACTTC.

This clonotype was counted ten times or more. The genes are TRBV7-3 and TRBJ2-1, with D maybe TRBD2 (6 bases). Trimming removed 2 bases at V and 4 bases at J, with 12 bases between. The CDR3 sequence is 15 residues long. From germline, CDR1 is SGHTA and CDR2 FQGTGA. DNA of the CDR3: TGTGCCAGCAGCTTATCCAGTGGAGGGTACAATGAGCAGTTCTTC. Translating gives CASSLSSGGYNEQFF.

This clonotype was detected many times. This rearrangement joins TRBV20-1 to TRBJ1-5; D is uncertain. Germline CDR1 and CDR2: DFQATT and SNEGSKA (reference sequence). There are 13 residues in the CDR3. V was shortened by 3 bases and J by 6 bases, with 12 bases between the two germline ends. The DNA for the CDR3 is TGCAGTGCTAGGTCCAGTAACGCTCAGCCCCAGCATTTT. Translating it yields CSARSSNAQPQHF.

This clonotype was seen repeatedly, ten times or more. This chain connects TRBV20-1 to TRBJ2-7; TRBD2 matches 10 bases. Germline V gene lookup returns CDR1 DFQATT and CDR2 SNEGSKA (reference sequence). V lost 5 bases and J lost 4; bases outside the gene matches: 5. This CDR3 comprises 13 residues. CDR3 nucleotides: TGCAGTGCTCGGGGACTAGCGTTGTACGAGCAGTACTTC. It is translated as CSARGLALYEQYF.

Many counts were recorded for this clonotype. The chain has TRBV7-2 and TRBJ2-1; 9 bases match TRBD2. The CDR3 totals 15 residues. Trimming removed 3 bases from V and 6 bases from J; junction bases left unmatched: 6. The germline gives CDR1 SGHTA, CDR2 FQGNSA. CDR3 coding DNA: TGTGCCAGCAGCTTGTCGGGACTAGCCTCCAATGAGCAGTTCTTC. It is translated as CASSLSGLASNEQFF. The full variable domain, with the rest looked up from reference TRBV7-2 and TRBJ2-1, is GAGVSQSPSNKVTEKGKDVELRCDPISGHTALYWYRQSLGQGLEFLIYFQGNSAPDKSGLPSDRFSAERTGGSVSTLTIQRTQQEDSAVYLCASSLSGLASNEQFFGPGTRLTVL.

This clonotype was seen at least ten times. J is TRBJ2-3 and V is TRBV7-7; unclear D gene. V was trimmed by 2 bases and J by 6 bases, leaving 12 bases between them. The CDR3 loop spans 14 amino acids. Per the germline V gene, CDR1 is SSHAT and CDR2 is FNYEAQ (reference sequence). CDR3 region: CASSLIAGKDTQYF. CDR3 DNA sequence: TGTGCCAGCAGCTTAATAGCCGGCAAGGATACGCAGTATTTT.

At least ten counts were recorded for this clonotype. The CDR3 reads CASSFTGPGEGYTF. Here the CDR3 DNA reads TGTGCCAGCAGCTTTACCGGGCCCGGAGAAGGCTACACCTTC. The chain links TRBV14 to TRBJ1-2; D gene unclear. Germline lookup yields CDR1 SGHDN and CDR2 FVKESK. This CDR3 is built from 14 residues. The V gene lost 5 bases and the J gene lost 8 bases, with 18 bases spanning the gap.

This clonotype was recorded many times. CDR3 DNA: TGCGCCAGCAGCCAAGAAGGTCGGTCCACAGATACGCAGTATTTT. Protein sequence: CASSQEGRSTDTQYF. V and J are TRBV4-3 and TRBJ2-3; D remains unclear. CDR1 is LGHNA and CDR2 is YSLEER in the germline V gene. CDR3 length equals 15 residues. V was shortened by 0 bases and J by 2 bases, with 9 bases between the two germline ends.

This clonotype was seen at least ten times. The chain is built from TRBV20-1 and TRBJ1-3; D is perhaps TRBD1 (6 bases). V lost 6 bases to trimming and J lost 0 bases, with 21 bases between them. Germline V lookup: CDR1 DFQATT, CDR2 SNEGSKA (reference sequence). This CDR3 is built from 17 residues. The CDR3 DNA follows: TGCAGTGCGTTTTGGAACAGGGCCTCGAGCTCTGGAAACACCATATATTTT. This encodes CSAFWNRASSSGNTIYF.

The V gene is TRBV5-8, the J gene TRBJ2-1, with a possible D match to TRBD1 (6 bases). The V gene lost 4 bases and the J gene lost 5 bases, with 22 bases spanning the gap. CDR3 size: 17 residues. Germline-derived CDR1 and CDR2 are SGHTS and YDEGEE. CDR3 amino acids: CASSRNLGQGINNEQFF. The DNA for the CDR3 is TGTGCCAGCAGCCGGAATTTGGGTCAGGGGATTAACAATGAGCAGTTCTTC.

This clonotype was seen at least ten times. The rearrangement links TRBV28 to TRBJ2-7; possible D gene TRBD2, 5 bases. Per the germline V gene, CDR1 is MDHEN and CDR2 is SYDVKM. The CDR3 runs to 14 residues. V was pared by 8 bases and J by 5 bases, with 19 bases between. This CDR3 reads CASAKGGQINEQYF. Here the CDR3 DNA reads TGTGCCAGCGCCAAAGGCGGGCAGATTAACGAGCAGTACTTC.

This clonotype was seen at least ten times. The V gene is TRBV5-1, the J gene TRBJ2-2; D not resolved. Germline lookup yields CDR1 SGHRS and CDR2 YFSETQ. The CDR3 extends over 13 amino acids. V gave up 5 bases and J gave up 4 bases, with 9 bases separating them. The CDR3: CASSESVTGELFF. CDR3 nucleotides: TGCGCCAGCAGTGAATCAGTCACCGGGGAGCTGTTTTTT.

As for this clonotype: Since a much larger clone is just one base distant, this may be a read error. The V and J genes are TRBV21-1 and TRBJ2-2; the table's D call TRBD1 went unverified against the DNA. TRBV21-1 is a documented pseudogene. This CDR3 is 16 amino acids long. The DNA for the CDR3 is TGTACCAGCAGCGGTCCGGGGGCCGTGAACACCGGGGAGCTGTTTTTT. Its protein is CTSSGPGAVNTGELFF.

The chain couples TRBV28 to TRBJ1-4, with D hard to call. Germline V gene lookup returns CDR1 MDHEN and CDR2 SYDVKM. The CDR3 is 15 residues long. The V and J ends lost 6 bases and 1 base respectively, with 12 bases between them. CDR3 in amino acids: CASSPGGVTNEKLFF. The CDR3 nucleotides read TGTGCCAGCAGCCCGGGAGGTGTAACTAATGAAAAACTGTTTTTT. Combining the CDR3 with reference TRBV28 and TRBJ1-4 gives the whole variable domain DVKVTQSSRYLVKRTGEKVFLECVQDMDHENMFWYRQDPGLGLRLIYFSYDVKMKEKGDIPEGYSVSREKKERFSLILESASTNQTSMYLCASSPGGVTNEKLFFGSGTQLSVL.

In its sample, this clonotype was seen many times. The germline gene is not matched at one end of the junction; a read error may be the cause. The gene calls are TRBV5-1 and TRBJ1-5; D may be TRBD1 (5 bases). The CDR3 runs 11 residues. Germline V CDR1 and CDR2: SGHRS, YFSETQ. The chain's CDR3 is CASSLRGQRGF. The DNA of the CDR3 is TGCGCCAGCAGCTTGCGGGGTCAAAGGGGTTTT. Full variable domain (outside the CDR3, taken from reference TRBV5-1 and TRBJ1-5): KAGVTQTPRYLIKTRGQQVTLSCSPISGHRSVSWYQQTPGQGLQFLFEYFSETQRNKGNFPGRFSGRQFSNSRSEMNVSTLELGDSALYLCASSLRGQRGFGDGTRLSIL.

This clonotype was seen repeatedly, ten times or more. The chain couples TRBV3-1 to TRBJ2-7, with D perhaps matching TRBD2 (6 bases). The CDR3 totals 15 residues. CDR1 is LGHDT, CDR2 YNNKEL, per germline (reference sequence). V lost 4 bases and J 4 bases, leaving 17 bases between the germline ends. CDR3 sequence (DNA): TGTGCCAGCAGCCGGAAGGGCGGGATTAGGTACGAGCAGTACTTC. Translation gives CASSRKGGIRYEQYF.

Ten or more counts support this clonotype. This chain uses TRBV5-1 with TRBJ2-3, with 7 positions matching TRBD2. Looked up from germline, CDR1 is SGHRS and CDR2 is YFSETQ. The CDR3 covers 16 residues. Trimming removed 5 bases from V and 2 bases from J; junction bases left unmatched: 11. As DNA, the CDR3 is TGCGCCAGCAGTCCTGTAGCGGGCAACCCCACAGATACGCAGTATTTT. Translated: CASSPVAGNPTDTQYF.

The table lists this clonotype with many counts. V is TRBV28 and J is TRBJ1-1; possible D gene TRBD1, 5 bases. The germline gives CDR1 MDHEN, CDR2 SYDVKM. CDR3 size: 15 residues. V lost 3 bases to trimming and J lost 4 bases, with 15 bases between them. The CDR3 spells CASSLILGVGTEAFF. The CDR3 DNA reads as TGTGCCAGCAGTTTGATCTTGGGGGTGGGCACTGAAGCTTTCTTT.

This clonotype has ten or more counts. The chain uses TRBV5-5 and TRBJ2-1; perhaps TRBD1 as D (5 bases). This CDR3 is 14 amino acids long. V dropped 3 bases and J dropped 6 bases, with 13 bases sitting between them. Germline assignment: CDR1 SGHKS and CDR2 YYEKEE (reference sequence). The CDR3 reads CASSYSTAFNEQFF. CDR3 in DNA: TGTGCCAGCAGCTATTCGACAGCATTCAATGAGCAGTTCTTC.

This clonotype was picked up many times. V usage is TRBV6-5 and J usage is TRBJ2-7; TRBD1 matches at 10 bases. This CDR3 region has 16 residues. CDR1 is MNHEY and CDR2 is SVGAGI in the germline V gene. J was trimmed by 7 bases and V by 6 bases; bases with no gene match: 15. CDR3 bases: TGTGCCAGCAGCTCCCGGGACAGGGGAGGAGGGTCAGAGCAGTACTTC. Amino acid sequence: CASSSRDRGGGSEQYF.

This clonotype was recorded at least ten times. The CDR3 protein is CASSLAKQAGGYEQYF. The CDR3 region has the DNA TGTGCCAGCAGCTTAGCCAAACAGGCCGGGGGTTACGAGCAGTACTTC. J is TRBJ2-7 and V is TRBV7-7, with D possibly TRBD2 on 6 matching bases. Germline V CDR1 and CDR2: SSHAT, FNYEAQ (reference sequence). The V end lost 0 bases, the J end lost 4 bases, and 16 bases lay between the germline ends. The CDR3 totals 16 residues.

V usage is TRBV4-2 and J usage is TRBJ2-7; 7 bases are a match to TRBD2. Germline trimming cut 4 bases from V and 5 bases from J; bases unmatched to any gene: 8. CDR3 size: 14 residues. Germline V gene lookup returns CDR1 LGHNA and CDR2 YNFKEQ. CDR3 sequence (DNA): TGTGCCAGCAGCCTCTGGGCTAGCGGAGACGAGCAGTACTTC. Protein sequence: CASSLWASGDEQYF.